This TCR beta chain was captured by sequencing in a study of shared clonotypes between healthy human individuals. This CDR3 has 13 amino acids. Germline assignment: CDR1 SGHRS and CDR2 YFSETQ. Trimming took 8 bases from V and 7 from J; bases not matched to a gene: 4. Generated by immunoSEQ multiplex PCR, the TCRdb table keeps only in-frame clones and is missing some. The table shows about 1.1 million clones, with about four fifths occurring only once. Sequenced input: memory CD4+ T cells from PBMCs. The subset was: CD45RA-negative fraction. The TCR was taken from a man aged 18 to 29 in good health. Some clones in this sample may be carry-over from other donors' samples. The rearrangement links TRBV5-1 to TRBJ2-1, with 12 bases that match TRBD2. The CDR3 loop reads CASRTSGDNEQFF. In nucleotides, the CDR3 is TGCGCCAGTCGGACTAGCGGGGATAATGAGCAGTTCTTC.